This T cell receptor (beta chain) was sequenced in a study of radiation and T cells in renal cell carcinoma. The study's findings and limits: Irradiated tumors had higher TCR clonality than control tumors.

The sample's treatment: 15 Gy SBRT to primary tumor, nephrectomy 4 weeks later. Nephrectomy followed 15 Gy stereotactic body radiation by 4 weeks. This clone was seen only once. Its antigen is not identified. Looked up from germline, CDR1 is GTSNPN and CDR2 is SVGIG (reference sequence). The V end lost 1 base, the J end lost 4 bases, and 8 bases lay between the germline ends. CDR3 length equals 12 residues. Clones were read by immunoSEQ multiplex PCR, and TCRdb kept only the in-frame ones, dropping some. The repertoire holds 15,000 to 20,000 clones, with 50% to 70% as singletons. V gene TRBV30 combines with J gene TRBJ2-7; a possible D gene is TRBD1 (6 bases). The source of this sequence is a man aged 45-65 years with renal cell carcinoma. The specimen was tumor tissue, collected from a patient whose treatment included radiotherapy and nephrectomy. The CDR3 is CAWSDRAYEQYF. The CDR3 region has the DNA TGTGCCTGGAGTGACAGGGCTTACGAGCAGTACTTC.